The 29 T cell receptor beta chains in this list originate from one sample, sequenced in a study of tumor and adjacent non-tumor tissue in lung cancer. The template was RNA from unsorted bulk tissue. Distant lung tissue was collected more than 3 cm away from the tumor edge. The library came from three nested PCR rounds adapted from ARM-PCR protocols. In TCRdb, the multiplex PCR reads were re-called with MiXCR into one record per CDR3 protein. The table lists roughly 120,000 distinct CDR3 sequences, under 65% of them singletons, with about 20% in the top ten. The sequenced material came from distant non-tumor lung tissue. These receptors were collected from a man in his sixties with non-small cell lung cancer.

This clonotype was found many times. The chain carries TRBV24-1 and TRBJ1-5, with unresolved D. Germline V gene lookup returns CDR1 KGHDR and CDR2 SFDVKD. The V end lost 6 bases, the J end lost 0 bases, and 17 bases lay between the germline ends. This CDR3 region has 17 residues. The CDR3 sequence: CATSPSTHYSSNQPQHF. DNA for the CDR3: TGTGCCACCAGTCCGTCGACACATTATAGTAGCAATCAGCCCCAGCATTTT.

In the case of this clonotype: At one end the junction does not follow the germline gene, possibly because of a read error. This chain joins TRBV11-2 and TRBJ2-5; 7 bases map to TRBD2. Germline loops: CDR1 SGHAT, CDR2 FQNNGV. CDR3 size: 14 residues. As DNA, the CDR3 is TGTGCCAGCAGCCCCACCGGGGGGACCGAGACTCAGTACTTC. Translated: CASSPTGGTETQYF.

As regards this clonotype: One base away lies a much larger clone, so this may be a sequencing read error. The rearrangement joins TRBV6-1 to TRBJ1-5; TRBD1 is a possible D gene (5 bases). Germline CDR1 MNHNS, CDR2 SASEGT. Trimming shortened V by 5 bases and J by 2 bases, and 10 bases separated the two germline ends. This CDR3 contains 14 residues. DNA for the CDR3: TGTGCCAGCAGTACAGGCAGGGGCAATCAGCCCCAGCATTTT. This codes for CASSTGRGNQPQHF.

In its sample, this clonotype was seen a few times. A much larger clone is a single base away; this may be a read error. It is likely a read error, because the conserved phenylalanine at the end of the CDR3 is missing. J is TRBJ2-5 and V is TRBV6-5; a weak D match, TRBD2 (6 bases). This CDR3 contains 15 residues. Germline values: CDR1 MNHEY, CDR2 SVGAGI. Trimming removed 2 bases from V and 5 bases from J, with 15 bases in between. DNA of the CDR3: TGTGCCAGCAGTTACCGCGGAGGGAAGGTGGAGACCCAGTACCTC. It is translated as CASSYRGGKVETQYL.

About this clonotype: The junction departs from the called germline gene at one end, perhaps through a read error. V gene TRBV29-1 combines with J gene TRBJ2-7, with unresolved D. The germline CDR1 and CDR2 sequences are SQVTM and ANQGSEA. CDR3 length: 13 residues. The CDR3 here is CRVQSRLGYEQYF. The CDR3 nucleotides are TGCCGCGTTCAGTCTAGGCTTGGCTACGAGCAGTACTTC.

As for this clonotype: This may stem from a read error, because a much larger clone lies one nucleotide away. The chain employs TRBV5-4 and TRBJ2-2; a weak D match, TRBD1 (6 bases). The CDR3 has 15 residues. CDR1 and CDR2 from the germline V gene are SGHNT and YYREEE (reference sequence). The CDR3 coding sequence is TGTGCCAGCAGCTCCGGGACACAGAACACCGAGGAGCTGTTTTTT. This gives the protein CASSSGTQNTEELFF.

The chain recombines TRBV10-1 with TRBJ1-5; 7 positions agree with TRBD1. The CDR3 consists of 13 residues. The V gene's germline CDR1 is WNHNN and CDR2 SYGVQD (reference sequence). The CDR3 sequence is CVNSVTGNQPQHF. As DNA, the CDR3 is TGCGTCAACAGTGTGACAGGGAATCAGCCCCAGCATTTT.

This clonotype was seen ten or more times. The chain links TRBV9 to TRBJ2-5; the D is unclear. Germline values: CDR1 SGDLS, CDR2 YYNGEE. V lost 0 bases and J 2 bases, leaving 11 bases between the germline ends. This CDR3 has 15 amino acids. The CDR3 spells CASSVGTAQQETQYF. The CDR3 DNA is TGTGCCAGCAGCGTAGGGACCGCGCAACAAGAGACCCAGTACTTC. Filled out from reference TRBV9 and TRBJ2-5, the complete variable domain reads DSGVTQTPKHLITATGQRVTLRCSPRSGDLSVYWYQQSLDQGLQFLIQYYNGEERAKGNILERFSAQQFPDLHSELNLSSLELGDSALYFCASSVGTAQQETQYFGPGTRLLVL.

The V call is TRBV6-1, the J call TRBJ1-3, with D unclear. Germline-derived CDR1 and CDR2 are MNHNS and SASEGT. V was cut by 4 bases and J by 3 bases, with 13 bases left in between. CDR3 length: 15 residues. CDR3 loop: CASSGRFRFGNTIYF. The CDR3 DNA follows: TGTGCCAGCAGTGGCAGGTTCCGCTTTGGAAACACCATATATTTT.

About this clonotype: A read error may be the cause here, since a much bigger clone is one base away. In DNA, the CDR3 is TGTGCCAGCAGTCAGGGGGGAGTCCGCTACGAGCAGTACTTC. Encoded protein: CASSQGGVRYEQYF. V gene TRBV6-2 or TRBV6-3 combines with J gene TRBJ2-7; possibly TRBD1 for D (7 bases). Trimming stripped 5 bases from V and 3 bases from J, with 14 bases between. CDR3 length: 14 residues. The germline V gene encodes CDR1 MNHEY and CDR2 SVGEGT.

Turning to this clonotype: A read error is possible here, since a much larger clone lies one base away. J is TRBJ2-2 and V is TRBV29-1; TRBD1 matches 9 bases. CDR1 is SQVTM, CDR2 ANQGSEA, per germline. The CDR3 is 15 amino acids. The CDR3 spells CSVPGTGLHTGKLFF. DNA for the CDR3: TGCAGCGTTCCCGGGACAGGGTTACACACCGGGAAGCTGTTTTTT.

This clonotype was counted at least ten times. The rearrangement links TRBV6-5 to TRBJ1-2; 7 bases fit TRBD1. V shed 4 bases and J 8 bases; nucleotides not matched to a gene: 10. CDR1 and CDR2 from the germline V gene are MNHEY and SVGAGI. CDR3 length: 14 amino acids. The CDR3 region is CASSWDSVSGGYTF. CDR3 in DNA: TGTGCCAGCAGTTGGGACAGCGTATCTGGCGGCTACACCTTC.

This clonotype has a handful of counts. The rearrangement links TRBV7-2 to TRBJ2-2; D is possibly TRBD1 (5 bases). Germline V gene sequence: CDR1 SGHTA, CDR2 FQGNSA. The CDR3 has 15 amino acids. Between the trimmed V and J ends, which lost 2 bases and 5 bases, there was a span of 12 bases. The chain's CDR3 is CASSLRQGITGELFF. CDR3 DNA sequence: TGTGCCAGCAGCTTAAGGCAGGGTATAACCGGGGAGCTGTTTTTT.

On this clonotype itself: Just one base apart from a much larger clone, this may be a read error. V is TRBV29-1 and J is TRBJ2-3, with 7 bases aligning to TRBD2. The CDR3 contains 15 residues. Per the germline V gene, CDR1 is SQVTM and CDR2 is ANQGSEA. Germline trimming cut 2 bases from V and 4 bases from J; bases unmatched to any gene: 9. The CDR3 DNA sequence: TGCAGCGTTGAAAATTTGGGCGGGAGCGCAGATACGCAGTATTTT. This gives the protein CSVENLGGSADTQYF.

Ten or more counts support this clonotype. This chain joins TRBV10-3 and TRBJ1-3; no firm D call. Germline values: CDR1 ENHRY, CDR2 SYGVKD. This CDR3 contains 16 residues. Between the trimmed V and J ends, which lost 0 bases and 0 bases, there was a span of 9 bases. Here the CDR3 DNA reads TGTGCCATCAGTGAGTCGATACGGACCTCTGGAAACACCATATATTTT. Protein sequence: CAISESIRTSGNTIYF.

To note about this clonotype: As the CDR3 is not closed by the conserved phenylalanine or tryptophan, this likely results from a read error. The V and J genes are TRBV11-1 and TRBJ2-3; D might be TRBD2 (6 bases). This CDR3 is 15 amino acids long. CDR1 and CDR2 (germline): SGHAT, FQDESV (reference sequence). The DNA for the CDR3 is TGTGCCAGCAGCCGGGACTTAACTCGCACAGATACACAGTATCTT. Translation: CASSRDLTRTDTQYL.

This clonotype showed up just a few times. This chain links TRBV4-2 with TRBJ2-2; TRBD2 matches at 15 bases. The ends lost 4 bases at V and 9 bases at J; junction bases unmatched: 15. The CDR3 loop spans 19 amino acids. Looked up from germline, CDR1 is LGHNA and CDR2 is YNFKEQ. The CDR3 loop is CASSPRTSGGAIDARELFF. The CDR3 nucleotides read TGTGCCAGCAGCCCTCGGACTAGCGGGGGGGCCATTGACGCCCGGGAGCTGTTTTTT.

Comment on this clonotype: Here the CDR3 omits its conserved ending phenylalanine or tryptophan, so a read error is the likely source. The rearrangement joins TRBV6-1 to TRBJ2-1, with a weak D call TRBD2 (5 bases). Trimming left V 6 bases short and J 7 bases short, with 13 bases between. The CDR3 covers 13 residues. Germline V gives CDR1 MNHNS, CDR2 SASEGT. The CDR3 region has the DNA TGTGCCAGCAGAACCTGGAGGTCAAATGAGCAGTTCTAC. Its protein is CASRTWRSNEQFY.

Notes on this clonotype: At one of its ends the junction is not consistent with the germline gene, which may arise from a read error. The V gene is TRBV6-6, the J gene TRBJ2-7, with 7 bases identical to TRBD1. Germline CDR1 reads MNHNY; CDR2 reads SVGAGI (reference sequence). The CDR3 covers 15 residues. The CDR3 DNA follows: TGTGCCAGCAGTGAGACCGGGACAGATCTCTGCGAGCAGCACTTC. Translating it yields CASSETGTDLCEQHF.

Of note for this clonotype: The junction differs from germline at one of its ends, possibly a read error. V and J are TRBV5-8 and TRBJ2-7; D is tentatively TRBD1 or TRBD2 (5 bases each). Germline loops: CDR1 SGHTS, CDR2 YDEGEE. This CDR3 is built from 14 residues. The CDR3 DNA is TGTACCAGCAGCTCGGGACGGAATACCTACGAGCAGTACTTC. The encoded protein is CTSSSGRNTYEQYF. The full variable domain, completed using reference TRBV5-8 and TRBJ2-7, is EAGVTQSPTHLIKTRGQQATLRCSPISGHTSVYWYQQALGLGLQFLLWYDEGEERNRGNFPPRFSGRQFPNYSSELNVNALELEDSALYLCTSSSGRNTYEQYFGPGTRLTVT.

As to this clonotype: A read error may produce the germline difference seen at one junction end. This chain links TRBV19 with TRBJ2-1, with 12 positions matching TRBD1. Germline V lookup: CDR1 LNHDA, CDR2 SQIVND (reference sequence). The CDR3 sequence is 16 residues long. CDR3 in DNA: TGTGTCAGTAGTATAGTAGGGACAGGGGGCCGGAATGAGCAGTTCTTC. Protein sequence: CVSSIVGTGGRNEQFF.

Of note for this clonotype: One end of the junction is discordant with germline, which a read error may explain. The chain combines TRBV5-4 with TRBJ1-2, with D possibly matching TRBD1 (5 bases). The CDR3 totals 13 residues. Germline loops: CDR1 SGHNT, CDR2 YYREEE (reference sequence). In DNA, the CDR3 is TGTGCCAGCAGCTTATCGGGGCCTGGGAGCTACGCCTTC. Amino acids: CASSLSGPGSYAF.

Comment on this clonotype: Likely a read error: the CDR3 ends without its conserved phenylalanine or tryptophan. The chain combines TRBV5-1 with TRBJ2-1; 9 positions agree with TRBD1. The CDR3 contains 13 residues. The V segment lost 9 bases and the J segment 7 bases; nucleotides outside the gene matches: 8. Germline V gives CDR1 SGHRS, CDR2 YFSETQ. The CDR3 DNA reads TGCGCCAACAACCAACAGGGGGCTAATGAGCAGTTCTTA. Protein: CANNQQGANEQFL.

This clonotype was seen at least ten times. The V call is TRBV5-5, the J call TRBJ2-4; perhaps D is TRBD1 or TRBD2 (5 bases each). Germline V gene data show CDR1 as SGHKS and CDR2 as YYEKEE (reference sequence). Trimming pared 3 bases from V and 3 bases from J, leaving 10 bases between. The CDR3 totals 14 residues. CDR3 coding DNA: TGTGCCAGCAGCTCCCGGGACGTCAAAAACATTCAGTACTTC. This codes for CASSSRDVKNIQYF. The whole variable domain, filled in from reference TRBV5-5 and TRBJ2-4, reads DAGVTQSPTHLIKTRGQQVTLRCSPISGHKSVSWYQQVLGQGPQFIFQYYEKEERGRGNFPDRFSARQFPNYSSELNVNALLLGDSALYLCASSSRDVKNIQYFGAGTRLSVL.

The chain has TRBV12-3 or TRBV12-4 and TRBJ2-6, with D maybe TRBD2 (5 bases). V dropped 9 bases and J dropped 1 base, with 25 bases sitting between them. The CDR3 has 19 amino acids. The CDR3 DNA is TGTGCCAGTAATAGACTGTGGGAGACACGTGGGTCTGGGGCCAACGTCCTGACTTTC. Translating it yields CASNRLWETRGSGANVLTF.

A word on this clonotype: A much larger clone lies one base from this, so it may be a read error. The CDR3 protein is CASSFRDSNTGELSF. CDR3 nucleotide sequence: TGTGCCAGCAGCTTCCGGGATTCTAACACCGGGGAGCTGTCTTTT. This sequence joins TRBV5-5 and TRBJ2-2; D is perhaps TRBD2 (5 bases). This CDR3 spans 15 amino acids. Germline lookup yields CDR1 SGHKS and CDR2 YYEKEE (reference sequence).

The CDR3 sequence: CASSRTGEEGNEQFF. DNA for the CDR3: TGCGCCAGCAGCCGAACAGGGGAGGAGGGCAATGAGCAGTTCTTC. The chain uses TRBV5-1 and TRBJ2-1, with a tentative D call TRBD1 (7 bases). Trimming removed 4 bases from V and 6 bases from J, with 17 bases in between. Per the germline V gene, CDR1 is SGHRS and CDR2 is YFSETQ. This CDR3 has 15 amino acids.

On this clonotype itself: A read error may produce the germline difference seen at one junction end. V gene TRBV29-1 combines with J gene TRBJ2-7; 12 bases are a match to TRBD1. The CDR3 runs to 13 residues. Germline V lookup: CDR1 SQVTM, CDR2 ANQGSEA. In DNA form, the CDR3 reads TGCAGTGGCTTGGGACAGGGGGCATACGGGCAGTACTTC. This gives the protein CSGLGQGAYGQYF.

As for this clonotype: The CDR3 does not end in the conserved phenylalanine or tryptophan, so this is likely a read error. CDR3 sequence (DNA): TGTGCCAGCAGTCGCGACAGGGTTGGATCACCCCTCCACCTT. Translated: CASSRDRVGSPLHL. The chain uses TRBV28 and TRBJ1-6, with 7 bases aligning to TRBD1. The CDR3 has 14 residues. Germline V gene lookup returns CDR1 MDHEN and CDR2 SYDVKM. Unmatched junction bases numbered 8, after V lost 5 bases and J lost 10 bases.